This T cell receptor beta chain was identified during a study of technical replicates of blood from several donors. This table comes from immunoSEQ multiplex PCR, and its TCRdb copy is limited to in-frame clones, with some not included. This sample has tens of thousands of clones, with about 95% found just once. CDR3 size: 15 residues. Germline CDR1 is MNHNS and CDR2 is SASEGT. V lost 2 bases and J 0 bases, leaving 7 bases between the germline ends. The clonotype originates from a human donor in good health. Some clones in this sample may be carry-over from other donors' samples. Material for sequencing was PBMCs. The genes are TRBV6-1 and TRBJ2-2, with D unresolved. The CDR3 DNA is TGTGCCAGCAGTGAAAGTACTGCGAACACCGGGGAGCTGTTTTTT. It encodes CASSESTANTGELFF.